This T cell receptor beta chain was captured in a study of T-cell reconstitution after alpha-beta-depleted transplantation in children. Whole-study results and caveats: At around two months after transplant, the alpha-beta T cells were reportedly derived from several hundred expanded clones that came from non-depleted graft cells. A year had passed since transplant, and T-cell counts and diversity by then came mostly from newly produced T cells.

CDR1 is MNHNS and CDR2 is SASEGT in the germline V gene. Losses at the gene ends were 5 bases for V and 6 bases for J; bases not matched to a gene: 10. The CDR3 totals 16 residues. Notes on this clonotype: The antigen is not known.

During its preparation, the TCRbeta library received unique molecular identifiers. TCRdb analysed the PCR reads with MiXCR anew, one entry per CDR3 protein. The sample shows fewer than 1 million distinct CDR3 sequences, approximately 15% of them seen only once. This clonotype was sampled from a male patient under 18 who had a stem cell transplant for acute lymphoblastic leukemia, so the T cells may come from the graft donor. This specimen was PBMCs, mostly from graft donor cells, taken 360 days after TCRalphabeta/CD19-depleted stem cell transplant. The rearrangement uses TRBV6-1 and TRBJ2-1; 10 nucleotides align to TRBD2. This CDR3 reads CASSPKTSGYLNEQFF. CDR3 DNA sequence: TGTGCCAGCAGTCCAAAGACTAGCGGGTATCTCAATGAGCAGTTCTTC.